A single count supports the clone carrying this T cell receptor beta chain. A multiplex PCR was run with 60 Vbeta primers and 13 Jbeta primers. Sequencing was performed with immunoSEQ multiplex PCR; in TCRdb, only in-frame clones are kept and a portion is missing. In the table there are 100,000 to 150,000 clones, around 72% of which are singletons. This sample is drawn from a study of cytomegalovirus exposure and HLA in healthy donors. The CDR3 spans 16 residues. Germline V gives CDR1 LGHNA, CDR2 YSLEER. The V and J ends lost 0 bases and 0 bases respectively, with 12 bases between them. The source of this sequence is a man younger than 40 in good health and CMV-seronegative. J is TRBJ2-7 and V is TRBV4-3, with D maybe TRBD1 (5 bases). The specimen sequenced was PBMCs. The CDR3 spells CASSQDLDSFSYEQYF. The CDR3 nucleotides read TGCGCCAGCAGCCAAGATCTCGACAGTTTCTCCTACGAGCAGTACTTC.